This is a list of T cell receptor beta chains from one sample in a study of T cell changes during pregnancy in multiple sclerosis. Some clones are missing from TCRdb's copy, which holds only in-frame ones; the method was immunoSEQ multiplex PCR. The table has some 29,000 clones, roughly nine tenths seen once. The sequencing used CD8+ T cells from peripheral blood mononuclear cells, collected in the third trimester of pregnancy. The source of these receptors is a female donor with multiple sclerosis, enrolled in a pregnancy study. CDR3s include the opening cysteine and the closing phenylalanine or tryptophan. A D gene is named only where the DNA matches it firmly. Expanded clones are given a class, and other clones once, few, many or no size at all.

J | V | size | D | CDR3 | DNA
TRBJ1-5 | TRBV7-6 | - | TRBD1 | CASSLFDRAVVQPQHF | TGTGCCAGCAGCTTATTTGACAGGGCGGTCGTTCAGCCCCAGCATTTT
TRBJ2-7 | TRBV18 | - | TRBD1 | CASSPPEVERQGDEQYF | TGTGCCAGCTCACCACCAGAGGTAGAAAGACAGGGCGACGAGCAGTACTTC
TRBJ2-1 | TRBV25-1 | - | TRBD2 | CASSPLAGGINNEQFF | TGTGCCAGCAGCCCCCTAGCGGGAGGAATAAACAATGAGCAGTTCTTC
TRBJ2-5 | TRBV9 | - | TRBD1 | CASSAGTAQETQYF | TGTGCCAGCAGTGCAGGGACAGCCCAAGAGACCCAGTACTTC
TRBJ1-1 | TRBV4-1 | - | TRBD1 | CASSQELTGGPPEAFF | TGCGCCAGCAGCCAAGAATTGACAGGGGGCCCCCCTGAAGCTTTCTTT
TRBJ1-1 | TRBV13 | - | - | CASSVGGGNTEAFF | TGTGCCAGCAGCGTCGGGGGGGGGAACACTGAAGCTTTCTTT
TRBJ1-2 | TRBV11-2 | - | - | CASSLESREEGYTF | TGTGCCAGCAGCTTAGAATCCAGGGAGGAGGGCTACACCTTC
TRBJ1-5 | TRBV4-1 | - | - | CASSHSQGSNQPQHF | TGCGCCAGCAGCCACTCCCAGGGTAGCAATCAGCCCCAGCATTTT
TRBJ2-1 | TRBV18 | - | - | CASSPTGFAGASNNEQFF | TGTGCCAGCTCACCTACGGGGTTCGCAGGGGCATCGAACAATGAGCAGTTCTTC
TRBJ2-7 | TRBV29-1 | - | - | CSVGELYEQYF | TGCAGCGTGGGAGAATTATACGAGCAGTACTTC
TRBJ1-5 | TRBV19 | few | - | CARNFSPQHF | TGTGCCAGAAACTTCTCGCCCCAGCATTTT
TRBJ2-7 | TRBV5-4 | - | - | CASSSRGYEQYF | TGTGCCAGCAGCTCGCGGGGCTACGAGCAGTACTTC
TRBJ2-5 | TRBV9 | - | TRBD2 | CASSVGFTSGGPTRETQYF | TGTGCCAGCAGCGTTGGTTTTACTTCGGGGGGGCCGACGAGAGAGACCCAGTACTTC
TRBJ2-1 | TRBV7-9 | - | - | CASPLGAEQFF | TGTGCCAGCCCCCTAGGGGCTGAGCAGTTCTTC
TRBJ2-1 | TRBV19 | once | - | CASSIDPSVNSYNEQFF | TGTGCCAGTAGTATAGATCCTAGCGTCAACTCCTACAATGAGCAGTTCTTC
TRBJ2-1 | TRBV5-1 | - | TRBD2 | CASSPGTSGGGIVFNEQFF | TGCGCCAGCAGCCCGGGGACTAGCGGGGGGGGTATAGTTTTCAATGAGCAGTTCTTC
TRBJ1-1 | TRBV13 | once | - | CASSRTGINTEAFF | TGTGCCAGCAGCCGTACAGGGATTAACACTGAAGCTTTCTTT
TRBJ2-7 | TRBV27 | - | - | CASAQAPIPGPTYEQYF | TGTGCCAGCGCACAAGCCCCTATCCCAGGCCCTACCTACGAGCAGTACTTC
TRBJ2-5 | TRBV4-1 | - | TRBD1 | CASSQDPGTAKQETQYF | TGCGCCAGCAGCCAAGACCCTGGGACAGCAAAACAAGAGACCCAGTACTTC
TRBJ2-2 | TRBV4-1 | once | TRBD1 | CASSERQGANTGELFF | TGCGCCAGCAGCGAGCGACAGGGCGCGAACACCGGGGAGCTGTTTTTT
TRBJ2-7 | TRBV30 | once | - | CAYIGGNSYEQYF | TGTGCCTACATAGGCGGGAATAGTTACGAGCAGTACTTC
TRBJ2-7 | TRBV21-1 | - | - | CASIPRVGSGGATSYEQYF | TGTGCCAGCATCCCCAGGGTAGGTAGCGGGGGGGCCACCTCCTACGAGCAGTACTTC
TRBJ2-1 | TRBV6-4 | - | - | CASSFGAGAVDEQFF | TGTGCCAGCAGTTTCGGGGCGGGGGCGGTTGATGAGCAGTTCTTC
TRBJ2-1 | TRBV13 | - | TRBD1 | CASSLAGQGYNEQFF | TGTGCCAGCAGCTTAGCGGGACAGGGATACAATGAGCAGTTCTTC
TRBJ1-2 | TRBV9 | once | TRBD1 | CASSGDGDSPGPPNYGYTF | TGTGCCAGCAGCGGAGACGGGGACAGCCCCGGCCCTCCTAACTATGGCTACACCTTC
TRBJ1-4 | TRBV2 | - | - | CASSEEGATNEKLFF | TGTGCCAGCAGTGAAGAAGGGGCAACTAATGAAAAACTGTTTTTT
TRBJ1-4 | TRBV7-9 | - | - | CASSQGGEKLFF | TGTGCCAGCAGCCAGGGCGGTGAAAAACTGTTTTTT
TRBJ2-5 | TRBV11-2 | once | - | CASSSGGGDYF | TGTGCCAGCAGCTCAGGAGGCGGTGACTACTTC
TRBJ1-5 | TRBV19 | - | - | CASSIRGRPNQPQHF | TGTGCCAGTAGTATTCGGGGGAGGCCGAATCAGCCCCAGCATTTT
TRBJ2-5 | TRBV9 | - | TRBD1 | CASSVDGTAQETQYF | TGTGCCAGCAGCGTAGATGGGACAGCCCAAGAGACCCAGTACTTC
TRBJ1-1 | TRBV19 | - | TRBD1 | CASRPTRDRGLSTEAFF | TGTGCCAGTAGACCAACCCGGGACAGGGGGCTGAGCACTGAAGCTTTCTTT
TRBJ2-2 | TRBV9 | - | TRBD2 | CASSVPQREGDTGELFF | TGTGCCAGCAGCGTACCCCAGCGGGAAGGGGACACCGGGGAGCTGTTTTTT
TRBJ2-1 | TRBV6-1 | once | TRBD1 | CASTTTGNYEQFF | TGTGCCAGCACCACGACAGGGAACTATGAGCAGTTCTTC
TRBJ2-1 | TRBV6-1 | - | - | CASSEVGAREQFF | TGTGCCAGCAGTGAAGTCGGAGCACGTGAGCAGTTCTTC
TRBJ1-1 | TRBV5-4 | - | - | CASSRRENTEAFF | TGTGCCAGCAGTAGACGGGAGAACACTGAAGCTTTCTTT
TRBJ2-3 | TRBV2 | - | - | CASGQVYTDTQYF | TGTGCCAGCGGGCAGGTTTACACAGATACGCAGTATTTT
TRBJ2-3 | TRBV27 | - | TRBD2 | CASSFRSSSRRGRRADTQYF | TGTGCCAGCAGTTTTCGTTCCTCGAGTCGTCGCGGGAGGCGCGCAGATACGCAGTATTTT
TRBJ2-2 | TRBV6-1 | - | TRBD1 | CASSTDRANTGELFF | TGTGCCAGCAGTACAGACAGGGCAAACACCGGGGAGCTGTTTTTT
TRBJ2-7 | TRBV2 | - | TRBD1 | CASTQDRGSSYEQYF | TGTGCCAGCACCCAGGACAGGGGGTCCTCCTACGAGCAGTACTTC
TRBJ1-2 | TRBV27 | - | - | CASSPYRDEGYGYTF | TGTGCCAGCAGTCCATACAGGGATGAGGGGTATGGCTACACCTTC
TRBJ1-5 | TRBV4-1 | - | - | CASSQGPGAQPQHF | TGCGCCAGCAGCCAAGGACCAGGGGCCCAGCCCCAGCATTTT
TRBJ2-1 | TRBV5-4 | - | TRBD2 | CASSLGLAGVVGEQFF | TGTGCCAGCAGCTTGGGACTAGCGGGAGTTGTAGGTGAGCAGTTCTTC
TRBJ2-6 | TRBV2 | - | - | CASDWDITTGANVLTF | TGTGCCAGTGATTGGGACATTACGACTGGGGCCAACGTCCTGACTTTC
TRBJ1-1 | TRBV30 | - | - | CAWSATSLNTEAFF | TGTGCCTGGAGTGCCACCAGTCTGAACACTGAAGCTTTCTTT
TRBJ2-1 | TRBV29-1 | - | TRBD1 | CSVPPRDRGSYNEQFF | TGCAGCGTCCCCCCGCGGGACAGGGGATCCTACAATGAGCAGTTCTTC
TRBJ2-7 | TRBV15 | - | - | CATSEAVYSYEQYF | TGTGCCACCAGCGAAGCGGTCTATTCCTACGAGCAGTACTTC
TRBJ1-2 | TRBV9 | - | - | CASSVVGRHTF | TGTGCCAGCAGCGTAGTGGGGAGGCACACCTTC
TRBJ1-2 | TRBV27 | - | TRBD1 | CASGFDRALGYTF | TGTGCCAGCGGATTTGACAGGGCCCTTGGCTACACCTTC